This passage covers 29 T cell receptor beta chains from one sample sequenced in a study of blood T cells in healthy people across ages. Using a J-beta primer mix together with a sample-barcoded 5' primer, a second PCR was run for roughly 6 to 12 cycles. TCRdb analysed the 5' RACE reads with MiXCR anew, one entry per CDR3 protein. The sample yields approximately 1.5 million distinct CDR3 sequences, approximately 42% seen once. The sample consisted of blood. The receptors were sampled from a woman younger than 30 in good health.

V is TRBV12-5 and J is TRBJ1-1; perhaps TRBD1 as D (6 bases). Germline-derived CDR1 and CDR2 are LGHNT and FRNRAP. The V and J ends lost 7 bases and 1 base respectively, with 10 bases between them. This CDR3 spans 13 amino acids. This chain's CDR3 is CASVSQGNTEAFF. The CDR3 coding sequence is TGTGCTAGTGTTTCACAGGGGAACACTGAAGCTTTCTTT.

The V and J genes are TRBV29-1 and TRBJ2-2, with TRBD2 matching over 7 bases. The V segment lost 7 bases and the J segment 4 bases; nucleotides outside the gene matches: 9. Germline lookup yields CDR1 SQVTM and CDR2 ANQGSEA. This CDR3 region has 14 residues. CDR3 sequence (DNA): TGCAGCGCTGCTAGCGGAGAGAGCACCGGGGAGCTGTTTTTT. Protein sequence: CSAASGESTGELFF.

This clonotype showed up just a few times. V gene TRBV7-9 combines with J gene TRBJ1-5; no clear D gene. V lost 10 bases to trimming and J lost 4 bases, with 17 bases between them. The V gene's germline CDR1 is SEHNR and CDR2 FQNEAQ (reference sequence). This CDR3 region has 14 residues. The CDR3 nucleotides are TGTGCCAAAAAAATTCGCAGGAGAAATCAGCCCCAGCATTTT. It yields the protein CAKKIRRRNQPQHF.

The J gene is TRBJ2-1, the V gene TRBV11-3; the match to TRBD2 covers 11 bases. The CDR3 extends over 16 amino acids. Germline lookup yields CDR1 SGHNT and CDR2 YENEEA. The V gene end was trimmed by 4 bases and the J gene end by 6 bases; junction bases not matched to a gene: 8. CDR3 nucleotides: TGTGCCAGCAGCTCTTATAGCGGGAGGGGTTCCAATGAGCAGTTCTTC. Translated: CASSSYSGRGSNEQFF.

The V and J genes are TRBV13 and TRBJ2-7; 10 nucleotides align to TRBD1. Germline loops: CDR1 PRHDT, CDR2 FYEKMQ (reference sequence). CDR3 length equals 14 residues. V shed 5 bases and J 2 bases; nucleotides not matched to a gene: 3. The CDR3 sequence is CASSATGGPYEQYF. CDR3 DNA: TGTGCCAGCAGCGCGACAGGGGGCCCCTACGAGCAGTACTTC.

This rearrangement joins TRBV7-9 to TRBJ1-4; D may be TRBD1 (5 bases). V was trimmed by 0 bases and J by 5 bases, leaving 7 bases between them. Germline CDR1 SEHNR, CDR2 FQNEAQ (reference sequence). CDR3 length equals 14 residues. CDR3 sequence reads: CASSLAEGNEKLFF. CDR3 sequence (DNA): TGTGCCAGCAGCTTAGCGGAGGGGAATGAAAAACTGTTTTTT.

The sample holds a few counts of this clonotype. The chain is built from TRBV5-1 and TRBJ2-1; no clear D. CDR1 is SGHRS and CDR2 is YFSETQ in the germline V gene. V gave up 4 bases and J gave up 9 bases, with 14 bases separating them. The CDR3 spans 13 residues. The CDR3 reads CASSANSGIEQFF. The CDR3 coding sequence is TGCGCCAGCAGCGCCAATAGTGGTATTGAGCAGTTCTTC.

The V and J genes are TRBV27 and TRBJ2-5; TRBD2 might be the D (5 bases). This CDR3 is built from 13 residues. Trimming shortened V by 3 bases and J by 11 bases, and 16 bases separated the two germline ends. The germline CDR1 and CDR2 sequences are MNHEY and SMNVEV (reference sequence). DNA for the CDR3: TGTGCCAGCAGTTTCTCCCTCTACTGGGAGCAGTACTTC. This encodes CASSFSLYWEQYF.

This clonotype was seen only a few times. The gene calls are TRBV18 and TRBJ2-3; D is uncertain. The CDR3 totals 14 residues. V lost 2 bases and J 4 bases, leaving 10 bases between the germline ends. CDR1 is KGHSH and CDR2 is LQKENI in the germline V gene. CDR3 loop: CASSPFDGADTQYF. For the CDR3, the DNA is TGTGCCAGCTCACCATTCGATGGGGCAGATACGCAGTATTTT.

This clonotype was seen only once. Mismatch with germline at one junction end may stem from a read error. The chain uses TRBV4-1 and TRBJ2-3; D may match TRBD1 or TRBD2 (5 bases each). The CDR3 loop spans 14 amino acids. CDR1 is MGHRA, CDR2 YSYEKL, per germline. CDR3 bases: TGCGTCAGCAGCCAGGGACCTAAGGGGGATACGCAGTATTTT. It yields the protein CVSSQGPKGDTQYF.

This clonotype was counted only a few times. The rearrangement joins TRBV7-2 to TRBJ1-2; 7 positions agree with TRBD1. The CDR3 extends over 17 amino acids. Trimming cost V 6 bases and J 1 base; bases outside gene matches: 14. Germline CDR1 is SGHTA and CDR2 is FQGNSA. In DNA form, the CDR3 reads TGTGCCAGCAGGATATCATCCCGCCAGGGGGTTAACTATGGCTACACCTTC. Protein: CASRISSRQGVNYGYTF.

This clonotype was counted only a few times. The genes are TRBV6-6 and TRBJ2-2, with 7 positions matching TRBD1. The CDR3 contains 16 residues. Germline CDR1 reads MNHNY; CDR2 reads SVGAGI (reference sequence). V was pared by 7 bases and J by 2 bases, with 10 bases of the junction left unmatched. CDR3 sequence reads: CASNPSGQLNTGELFF. Here the CDR3 DNA reads TGTGCCAGCAACCCATCGGGACAGCTTAACACCGGGGAGCTGTTTTTT.

Concerning this clonotype: At one of its ends the junction is not consistent with the germline gene, which may arise from a read error. The genes are TRBV4-1 and TRBJ2-7; D unresolved. Germline V gene data show CDR1 as MGHRA and CDR2 as YSYEKL. The CDR3 runs to 15 residues. The CDR3 DNA follows: TGCGCCAGCGGCCAAGATTTGGGCTATTTCTACGAGCAGTACTTC. This gives the protein CASGQDLGYFYEQYF.

The chain couples TRBV7-9 to TRBJ2-5; no definite D call. Trimming pared 5 bases from V and 5 bases from J, leaving 12 bases between. Germline-derived CDR1 and CDR2 are SEHNR and FQNEAQ (reference sequence). The CDR3 has 13 residues. CDR3 coding DNA: TGTGCCAGCAGCACCGCTAGTGTCGAGACCCAGTACTTC. This translates into CASSTASVETQYF.

This chain uses TRBV4-1 with TRBJ2-5; 8 nucleotides agree with TRBD1. Germline V gene data show CDR1 as MGHRA and CDR2 as YSYEKL. V lost 7 bases and J lost 0; bases outside the gene matches: 4. There are 14 residues in the CDR3. The CDR3 coding sequence is TGCGCCAGCAAGGGACAGGCCAACCAAGAGACCCAGTACTTC. Protein sequence: CASKGQANQETQYF.

This clonotype has more than one count but fewer than ten. The genes are TRBV4-3 and TRBJ1-1; TRBD1 is a possible D gene (5 bases). V was pared by 0 bases and J by 4 bases, with 15 bases between. The CDR3 covers 16 residues. Germline-derived CDR1 and CDR2 are LGHNA and YSLEER. The CDR3 bases are TGCGCCAGCAGCCAAGATCGGCTCGGGGGTGTCACTGAAGCTTTCTTT. Residues: CASSQDRLGGVTEAFF.

This clonotype was seen a handful of times. The chain employs TRBV6-5 and TRBJ2-4; D may be TRBD2 (6 bases). The CDR3 length is 16 residues. In germline, CDR1 is MNHEY, CDR2 SVGAGI. The ends were cut back, 5 bases at V and 1 base at J, with 15 bases in the middle. CDR3 bases: TGTGCCAGCAGTACCCGGCCGGGAGAGGCCAAAAACATTCAGTACTTC. It encodes CASSTRPGEAKNIQYF.

The sample holds a few counts of this clonotype. The rearrangement uses TRBV28 and TRBJ2-1; TRBD2 aligns across 9 bases. Unmatched junction bases numbered 5, after V lost 4 bases and J lost 4 bases. Germline CDR1 MDHEN, CDR2 SYDVKM. The CDR3 is 15 residues long. The CDR3 reads CASSWSSGNYNEQFF. The CDR3 DNA reads as TGTGCCAGCAGTTGGTCTAGCGGGAATTACAATGAGCAGTTCTTC.

The genes are TRBV13 and TRBJ2-7, with D maybe TRBD2 (6 bases). There are 15 residues in the CDR3. CDR1 PRHDT and CDR2 FYEKMQ come from the germline V gene (reference sequence). The germline V and J ends were trimmed by 3 bases and 4 bases, with 16 bases remaining between them. CDR3 in amino acids: CASSFQTSRSYEQYF. The CDR3 DNA sequence: TGTGCCAGCAGCTTCCAGACTAGTAGGTCTTACGAGCAGTACTTC.

This clonotype was picked up a small number of times. V usage is TRBV6-5 and J usage is TRBJ1-2; D is possibly TRBD1 (5 bases). Trimming took off 6 bases at V and 2 bases at J, with 10 bases between the two ends. CDR1 and CDR2 (germline): MNHEY, SVGAGI. The CDR3 consists of 13 residues. CDR3 sequence reads: CASSNGGNYGYTF. Here the CDR3 DNA reads TGTGCCAGCAGCAACGGGGGGAACTATGGCTACACCTTC.

The chain uses TRBV28 and TRBJ2-3, with D possibly matching TRBD2 (5 bases). V lost 3 bases, J lost 2 bases, and 12 bases lay in between. The CDR3 spans 15 residues. Germline assignment: CDR1 MDHEN and CDR2 SYDVKM. Here the CDR3 reads CASSFQHGDTDTQYF. CDR3 DNA sequence: TGTGCCAGCAGTTTTCAGCACGGGGACACAGATACGCAGTATTTT.

Comment on this clonotype: Given a much more abundant clone one base away, this may be a read error. The chain has TRBV29-1 and TRBJ2-1; TRBD2 matches at 7 bases. Matching the DNA end better, TRBJ2-7 makes the J call doubtful. The germline V gene encodes CDR1 SQVTM and CDR2 ANQGSEA. The CDR3 totals 12 residues. The CDR3 protein is CSLAASYNEQYF. DNA for the CDR3: TGCAGCCTAGCGGCCTCCTACAATGAGCAGTACTTC.

This rearrangement joins TRBV6-2 or TRBV6-3 to TRBJ2-6; D is undetermined. The germline V gene encodes CDR1 MNHEY and CDR2 SVGEGT. The length of the CDR3 is 15 residues. V was trimmed by 8 bases and J by 0 bases, leaving 11 bases between them. CDR3 protein: CASSKRSSGANVLTF. The CDR3 DNA reads as TGTGCCAGCTCAAAAAGGAGCTCTGGGGCCAACGTCCTGACTTTC.

This clonotype was counted a single time. The chain employs TRBV7-2 and TRBJ2-1, with D perhaps TRBD2 (6 bases). The CDR3 extends over 15 amino acids. Germline V CDR1 and CDR2: SGHTA, FQGNSA. With 5 bases removed from V and 8 bases from J, the gap between germline ends came to 19 bases. The CDR3 loop is CASSLRSGEVHEQFF. For the CDR3, the DNA is TGTGCCAGCAGCCTTCGTAGCGGCGAAGTTCATGAGCAGTTCTTC. Full variable domain (remainder filled in from reference TRBV7-2 and TRBJ2-1): GAGVSQSPSNKVTEKGKDVELRCDPISGHTALYWYRQSLGQGLEFLIYFQGNSAPDKSGLPSDRFSAERTGGSVSTLTIQRTQQEDSAVYLCASSLRSGEVHEQFFGPGTRLTVL.

This clonotype has just a few counts. This chain connects TRBV7-9 to TRBJ2-5, with D perhaps matching TRBD2 (5 bases). The CDR3 covers 15 residues. V was clipped by 3 bases and J by 2 bases, with 13 bases between them. Per germline, CDR1 SEHNR and CDR2 FQNEAQ (reference sequence). The CDR3 sequence is CASSFTGNLQETQYF. CDR3 sequence (DNA): TGTGCCAGCAGCTTCACGGGGAATTTACAAGAGACCCAGTACTTC. Full variable domain (missing parts from reference TRBV7-9 and TRBJ2-5): DTGVSQNPRHKITKRGQNVTFRCDPISEHNRLYWYRQTLGQGPEFLTYFQNEAQLEKSRLLSDRFSAERPKGSFSTLEIQRTEQGDSAMYLCASSFTGNLQETQYFGPGTRLLVL.

This rearrangement joins TRBV5-1 to TRBJ2-7; D is uncertain. The V gene's germline CDR1 is SGHRS and CDR2 YFSETQ. Trimming stripped 2 bases from V and 7 bases from J, with 16 bases between. The CDR3 contains 14 residues. Here the CDR3 reads CASSFFSVDNEQYF. In nucleotides, the CDR3 is TGCGCCAGCAGCTTTTTTTCAGTGGATAATGAGCAGTACTTC.

CDR3 bases: TGTGCCAGCAGCCGAAGGTGGGGGGGTGAGCAGTTCTTC. This sequence encodes CASSRRWGGEQFF. This chain uses TRBV6-6 with TRBJ2-1; 7 positions agree with TRBD2. The junction had 8 bases not matched to a gene; V was cut back by 6 bases and J by 9 bases. The CDR3 is made up of 13 amino acids. CDR1 is MNHNY, CDR2 SVGAGI, per germline (reference sequence).

This clonotype was detected a few times. The chain is built from TRBV7-9 and TRBJ2-4; D unresolved. The CDR3 runs 12 residues. V gave up 5 bases and J gave up 15 bases, with 17 bases separating them. Germline CDR1 and CDR2: SEHNR and FQNEAQ (reference sequence). In DNA, the CDR3 is TGTGCCAGCAGCCAGAGTGACATTCTCCGGTACTTC. This encodes CASSQSDILRYF.

This clonotype came up many times. This rearrangement joins TRBV6-5 to TRBJ2-7; TRBD1 matches at 8 bases. With 5 bases clipped from V and 4 bases from J, the junction kept 7 bases outside the gene matches. This CDR3 spans 14 amino acids. In germline, CDR1 is MNHEY, CDR2 SVGAGI. The CDR3 here is CASSLGQGWYEQYF. The CDR3 region has the DNA TGTGCCAGCAGTCTAGGACAGGGTTGGTACGAGCAGTACTTC.